This note documents a single TCR beta chain sequence. This entry comes from a study of blood T cell repertoires in COVID-19. Study as a whole: The United States, Italy and Spain supplied acute and convalescent COVID-19 samples. Nucleic acid was either cDNA or gDNA, and it came from T cells, B-cell-depleted T cells, or PBMCs.

The germline CDR1 and CDR2 sequences are MNHEY and SVGAGI. The CDR3 is made up of 13 amino acids. V lost 5 bases to trimming and J lost 4 bases; unmatched junction nucleotides: 4. In the study's own analysis: Reference gene primer amplification gave nucleated cell count estimates. Produced via immunoSEQ multiplex PCR; TCRdb's table is partial and in-frame only. That table furnishes V, J and clone size, whereas the DNA furnished D and trimming. This sample carries under 200,000 clones, approximately 80% of them seen once, and the ten largest clones take 1.5%. The TCR originated in a human donor in a cohort sampled during active COVID-19. Input material: peripheral blood. The V and J genes are TRBV6-5 and TRBJ1-2; 7 bases agree with TRBD1. The CDR3 protein is CASSPQGSYGYTF. The CDR3 DNA sequence: TGTGCCAGCAGTCCACAGGGGAGCTATGGCTACACCTTC.